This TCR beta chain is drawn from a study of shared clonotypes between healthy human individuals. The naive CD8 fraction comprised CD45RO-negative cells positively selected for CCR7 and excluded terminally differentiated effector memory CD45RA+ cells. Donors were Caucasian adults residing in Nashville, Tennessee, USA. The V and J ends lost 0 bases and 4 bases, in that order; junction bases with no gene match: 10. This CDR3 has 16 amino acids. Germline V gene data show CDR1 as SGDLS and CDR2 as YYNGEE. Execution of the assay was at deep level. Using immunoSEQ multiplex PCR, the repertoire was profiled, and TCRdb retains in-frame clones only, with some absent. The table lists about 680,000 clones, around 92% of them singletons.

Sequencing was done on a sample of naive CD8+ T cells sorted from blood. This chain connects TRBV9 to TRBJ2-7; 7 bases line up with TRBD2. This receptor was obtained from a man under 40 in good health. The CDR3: CASSVGGGPTAYEQYF. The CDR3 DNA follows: TGTGCCAGCAGCGTAGGCGGGGGACCCACGGCATACGAGCAGTACTTC.